Presented here are 22 T cell receptor beta chains from one specimen sequenced in a study of blood T cell repertoires in COVID-19. The method was immunoSEQ multiplex PCR; TCRdb's version includes in-frame clones alone and lacks a portion of them. This table holds some 390,000 clones, about 88% found once. Sequencing used peripheral blood. These receptors originate from a human donor in a cohort sampled during active COVID-19.

The chain has TRBV7-8 and TRBJ2-2, with 11 bases matching TRBD2. V dropped 4 bases and J dropped 4; count of bases not matched to a gene: 2. The CDR3 length is 15 residues. Per germline, CDR1 SGHVS and CDR2 FQNEAQ. The CDR3 DNA is TGTGCCAGCAGCTACGGGACTAGCGGCACCGGGGAGCTGTTTTTT. Translated: CASSYGTSGTGELFF. The full variable domain, with the rest looked up from reference TRBV7-8 and TRBJ2-2, is GAGVSQSPRYKVAKRGQDVALRCDPISGHVSLFWYQQALGQGPEFLTYFQNEAQLDKSGLPSDRFFAERPEGSVSTLKIQRTQQEDSAVYLCASSYGTSGTGELFFGEGSRLTVL.

In its sample, this clone was seen a few times. The J gene is TRBJ2-1, the V gene TRBV10-3, with 9 bases matching TRBD2. The CDR3 has 15 amino acids. Losses at the gene ends were 5 bases for V and 5 bases for J; bases not matched to a gene: 7. Per the germline V gene, CDR1 is ENHRY and CDR2 is SYGVKD. The DNA of the CDR3 is TGTGCCATCAGTTCGCTAGCGGGATTGGACAATGAGCAGTTCTTC. Residues: CAISSLAGLDNEQFF.

This clone was detected only once. The chain joins TRBV19 to TRBJ2-5; no firm D call. CDR1 is LNHDA and CDR2 is SQIVND in the germline V gene (reference sequence). This CDR3 comprises 13 residues. The V and J ends lost 0 bases and 5 bases respectively, with 7 bases between them. The DNA for the CDR3 is TGTGCCAGTAGTATAGATTCGCGCGAGACCCAGTACTTC. This translates into CASSIDSRETQYF.

This sequence joins TRBV6-5 and TRBJ1-1; 11 nucleotides agree with TRBD1. The CDR3 loop spans 14 amino acids. Trimming at V came to 6 bases and at J to 3 bases, leaving 3 bases not matched to a gene. CDR1 is MNHEY, CDR2 SVGAGI, per germline. CDR3 region: CASRDRGRYTEAFF. As DNA, the CDR3 is TGTGCCAGCAGGGACAGGGGGCGTTACACTGAAGCTTTCTTT.

This rearrangement joins TRBV18 to TRBJ1-2; maybe TRBD1 (6 bases). The germline V and J ends were trimmed by 3 bases and 4 bases, with 9 bases remaining between them. This CDR3 region has 13 residues. The germline CDR1 and CDR2 sequences are KGHSH and LQKENI. The CDR3 here is CASSPTGSYGYTF. DNA for the CDR3: TGTGCCAGCTCACCCACAGGGAGCTATGGCTACACCTTC.

This chain links TRBV21-1 with TRBJ1-2. TRBV21-1 is a recognized pseudogene. CDR3 length: 23 residues. The CDR3 protein is CASSPTGGATGPPRTLLNYGYTF. In DNA, the CDR3 is TGTGCCAGCAGCCCTACGGGGGGGGCGACAGGACCACCTCGAACCCTCCTTAACTATGGCTACACCTTC.

The rearrangement joins TRBV28 to TRBJ1-1; 7 bases are shared with TRBD1. This CDR3 region has 14 residues. After removal of 8 bases from V and 8 bases from J, the junction contained 14 bases not matched to a gene. From germline, CDR1 is MDHEN and CDR2 SYDVKM. Here the CDR3 reads CASGGTGQASEAFF. As DNA, the CDR3 is TGTGCCAGCGGGGGGACCGGACAGGCCTCAGAAGCTTTCTTT.

A few counts support this clone. V and J are TRBV5-4 and TRBJ1-2, with 9 bases identical to TRBD1. The V gene end was trimmed by 1 base and the J gene end by 4 bases; junction bases not matched to a gene: 2. Germline CDR1 reads SGHNT; CDR2 reads YYREEE (reference sequence). The CDR3 sequence is 14 residues long. For the CDR3, the DNA is TGTGCCAGCAGCTTGACGGGACAGGGCTATGGCTACACCTTC. This encodes CASSLTGQGYGYTF.

This clone was seen a single time. The V gene is TRBV4-1, the J gene TRBJ2-1; D ambiguous. This CDR3 is built from 15 residues. Trimming stripped 0 bases from V and 3 bases from J, with 9 bases between. Germline CDR1 is MGHRA and CDR2 is YSYEKL. The CDR3 DNA sequence: TGCGCCAGCAGCCAAGATATATCTAGCTACAATGAGCAGTTCTTC. Its protein is CASSQDISSYNEQFF.

The chain employs TRBV15 and TRBJ2-1; the match to TRBD2 covers 8 bases. V lost 3 bases to trimming and J lost 6 bases; unmatched junction nucleotides: 7. This CDR3 region has 15 residues. Germline V gives CDR1 LNHNV, CDR2 YYDKDF (reference sequence). The CDR3 sequence is CATSSGLAGLNEQFF. CDR3 bases: TGTGCCACCAGCAGCGGCCTAGCGGGCCTCAATGAGCAGTTCTTC.

V gene TRBV6-1 combines with J gene TRBJ2-3, with 8 nucleotides matching TRBD2. Germline CDR1 and CDR2: MNHNS and SASEGT. Unmatched junction bases numbered 7, after V lost 4 bases and J lost 1 base. The CDR3 is made up of 16 amino acids. The CDR3 reads CASSAILAAGTDTQYF. In DNA, the CDR3 is TGTGCCAGCAGTGCCATACTAGCGGCTGGCACAGATACGCAGTATTTT.

The V call is TRBV7-6, the J call TRBJ2-2; perhaps TRBD2 as D (7 bases). The CDR3 has 16 amino acids. Germline loops: CDR1 SGHVS, CDR2 FNYEAQ. The V gene lost 4 bases and the J gene lost 3 bases, with 15 bases spanning the gap. The CDR3 region is CASSSTGGSDTGELFF. Here the CDR3 DNA reads TGTGCCAGCAGCTCGACAGGCGGGAGTGACACCGGGGAGCTGTTTTTT. Filled out from reference TRBV7-6 and TRBJ2-2, the complete variable domain reads GAGVSQSPRYKVTKRGQDVALRCDPISGHVSLYWYRQALGQGPEFLTYFNYEAQQDKSGLPNDRFSAERPEGSISTLTIQRTEQRDSAMYRCASSSTGGSDTGELFFGEGSRLTVL.

The chain uses TRBV10-2 and TRBJ1-1; no definite D call. The CDR3 totals 13 residues. Per the germline V gene, CDR1 is WSHSY and CDR2 is SAAADI. Between the trimmed V and J ends, which lost 7 bases and 5 bases, there was a span of 14 bases. The DNA of the CDR3 is TGCGCCAGCAACGCCTTTTTCGGGACTGAAGCTTTCTTT. It codes for CASNAFFGTEAFF.

The gene calls are TRBV19 and TRBJ2-5, with TRBD1 as a possible D gene (5 bases). The ends were cut back, 5 bases at V and 3 bases at J, with 10 bases in the middle. CDR3 length equals 13 residues. CDR1 is LNHDA, CDR2 SQIVND, per germline (reference sequence). CDR3 residues: CASSPGREETQYF. Here the CDR3 DNA reads TGTGCCAGTAGTCCGGGCAGGGAAGAGACCCAGTACTTC.

V usage is TRBV7-3 and J usage is TRBJ1-2; D perhaps matches TRBD1 (6 bases). Trimming pared 2 bases from V and 5 bases from J, leaving 18 bases between. Germline values: CDR1 SGHTA, CDR2 FQGTGA. CDR3 length: 16 amino acids. Written as DNA, the CDR3 is TGTGCCAGCAGCTTAGTTGGGGGCGAAGAAGGGTATGGCTACACCTTC. It codes for CASSLVGGEEGYGYTF.

The chain uses TRBV27 and TRBJ2-1; 15 bases map to TRBD2. The germline gives CDR1 MNHEY, CDR2 SMNVEV (reference sequence). With V trimmed by 6 bases and J by 13 bases, 7 bases remained unmatched. This CDR3 spans 14 amino acids. The CDR3, as DNA: TGTGCCAGCAGCGCCGGGACTAGCGGGGGGTTCCAGTTCTTC. Its translation: CASSAGTSGGFQFF.

In this sample, this clone turned up a few times. The rearrangement joins TRBV5-1 to TRBJ2-7; the D gene is possibly TRBD1 (5 bases). Deletions cut 0 bases from V and 7 bases from J, with 20 bases between. CDR1 and CDR2 from the germline V gene are SGHRS and YFSETQ. The CDR3 is 16 residues long. The CDR3, as DNA: TGCGCCAGCAGCTTGGCCCCGGCAGGGTCCCACGGAGAGCAGTACTTC. Protein sequence: CASSLAPAGSHGEQYF.

The V call is TRBV6-2 or TRBV6-3, the J call TRBJ1-2; 7 bases agree with TRBD1. In germline, CDR1 is MNHEY, CDR2 SVGEGT. CDR3 length: 13 residues. V lost 3 bases, J lost 5 bases, and 3 bases stayed unmatched. Written as DNA, the CDR3 is TGTGCCAGCAGTTATACAGGGGCTTATGGCTACACCTTC. Protein sequence: CASSYTGAYGYTF.

This chain joins TRBV6-6 and TRBJ2-7, with 9 nucleotides matching TRBD1. CDR3 size: 14 residues. Germline CDR1 and CDR2: MNHNY and SVGAGI (reference sequence). J lost 3 bases, V lost 6 bases, and 6 bases had no gene match. In DNA form, the CDR3 reads TGTGCCAGCAGCAACGAGACAGGGGGCTACGAGCAGTACTTC. Its translation is CASSNETGGYEQYF.

The V and J genes are TRBV19 and TRBJ1-5; 10 bases agree with TRBD1. After removal of 3 bases from V and 3 bases from J, the junction contained 5 bases not matched to a gene. Germline V lookup: CDR1 LNHDA, CDR2 SQIVND (reference sequence). CDR3 length equals 16 residues. The CDR3 loop is CASSMGQGIVNQPQHF. CDR3 DNA sequence: TGTGCCAGTAGTATGGGACAGGGGATCGTCAATCAGCCCCAGCATTTT.

The chain's CDR3 is CASISFPGQDQPQHF. CDR3 coding DNA: TGTGCCAGTATCTCATTCCCGGGACAAGATCAGCCCCAGCATTTT. The chain uses TRBV19 and TRBJ1-5, with a weak D call TRBD1 (6 bases). V lost 7 bases and J lost 5, with 18 bases in between. The CDR3 contains 15 residues. Germline loops: CDR1 LNHDA, CDR2 SQIVND (reference sequence).

The chain is built from TRBV19 and TRBJ1-2; no reliable D call. This CDR3 has 13 amino acids. Per the germline V gene, CDR1 is LNHDA and CDR2 is SQIVND (reference sequence). The V gene lost 6 bases and the J gene lost 3 bases, with 11 bases spanning the gap. The CDR3 nucleotides read TGTGCCAGTAGCTGGCGGAGAGACTATGGCTACACCTTC. Translation: CASSWRRDYGYTF.